Presented here are 14 T cell receptor beta chains from one specimen sequenced in a study of T cell repertoires in cytomegalovirus infection. Via MiXCR, TCRdb re-called the reads, giving one row per CDR3 protein. In the table there are about 110,000 distinct CDR3 sequences, about a tenth of which are singletons. These receptors' antigens are unknown. Input material: PBMCs, sequenced either directly or after in vitro stimulation (not recorded which). The source is a human donor in good health (CMV status not recorded). Some clones in this sample may be carry-over from other donors' samples.

This clonotype was seen many times. This sequence joins TRBV7-2 and TRBJ2-4; 10 positions match TRBD2. V gave up 2 bases and J gave up 1 base; unmatched junction bases: 11. The CDR3 consists of 19 residues. Germline values: CDR1 SGHTA, CDR2 FQGNSA. Here the CDR3 reads CASSLIVRLAGVAKNIQYF. The CDR3 DNA follows: TGTGCCAGCAGCTTAATCGTCCGTCTAGCGGGAGTTGCCAAAAACATTCAGTACTTC. The whole variable domain, filled in from reference TRBV7-2 and TRBJ2-4, reads GAGVSQSPSNKVTEKGKDVELRCDPISGHTALYWYRQSLGQGLEFLIYFQGNSAPDKSGLPSDRFSAERTGGSVSTLTIQRTQQEDSAVYLCASSLIVRLAGVAKNIQYFGAGTRLSVL.

This clonotype was seen repeatedly, ten times or more. This chain links TRBV5-1 with TRBJ2-3; D call uncertain. V lost 3 bases, J lost 3 bases, and 5 bases lay in between. In germline, CDR1 is SGHRS, CDR2 YFSETQ. The CDR3 runs to 12 residues. The CDR3 spells CASSSVTDTQYF. In DNA, the CDR3 is TGCGCCAGCAGCTCGGTAACAGATACGCAGTATTTT.

This clonotype was seen at least ten times. The chain recombines TRBV28 with TRBJ2-7; 12 bases are a match to TRBD2. The length of the CDR3 is 15 residues. V trimming: 3 bases; J trimming: 4 bases; junction bases outside the gene matches: 4. Per germline, CDR1 MDHEN and CDR2 SYDVKM. In DNA, the CDR3 is TGTGCCAGCAGTTTGACTAGCGGGAGATCGTACGAGCAGTACTTC. This gives the protein CASSLTSGRSYEQYF.

This clonotype has a handful of counts. The rearrangement joins TRBV4-1 to TRBJ1-1; no definite D call. The CDR3 spans 13 residues. Germline CDR1 reads MGHRA; CDR2 reads YSYEKL. Trimming took 4 bases from V and 10 from J, leaving 16 bases between them. CDR3 region: CASSPGGPAGAFF. In DNA, the CDR3 is TGCGCCAGCAGCCCAGGAGGTCCCGCAGGAGCTTTCTTT.

The chain is built from TRBV19 and TRBJ1-2; D ambiguous. V was trimmed by 2 bases and J by 6 bases, leaving 10 bases between them. This CDR3 region has 13 residues. CDR1 is LNHDA and CDR2 is SQIVND in the germline V gene (reference sequence). The CDR3 bases are TGTGCCAGTAGTATAATTAGTACCCATGGCTACACCTTC. Its translation is CASSIISTHGYTF.

This clonotype was seen repeatedly, ten times or more. The chain uses TRBV11-2 and TRBJ2-1; 7 nucleotides line up with TRBD2. This CDR3 is 14 amino acids long. Germline CDR1 reads SGHAT; CDR2 reads FQNNGV. J gave up 12 bases and V 5 bases, and 13 bases lay outside the gene matches. The CDR3 DNA is TGTGCCAGCAGCCTCGACTCAGCGGGGACTTTGCAGTTCTTC. Residues: CASSLDSAGTLQFF. Based on the CDR3 plus reference TRBV11-2 and TRBJ2-1, the full variable domain is EAGVAQSPRYKIIEKRQSVAFWCNPISGHATLYWYQQILGQGPKLLIQFQNNGVVDDSQLPKDRFSAERLKGVDSTLKIQPAKLEDSAVYLCASSLDSAGTLQFFGPGTRLTVL.

The rearrangement joins TRBV4-3 to TRBJ1-6, with 10 bases lining up with TRBD1. The germline gives CDR1 LGHNA, CDR2 YSLEER. The CDR3 totals 13 residues. V shed 5 bases and J 10 bases; nucleotides not matched to a gene: 2. The CDR3 reads CASSATGGSPLHF. For the CDR3, the DNA is TGCGCCAGCAGCGCGACAGGGGGCTCACCCCTCCACTTT.

This clonotype was seen at least ten times. This chain's CDR3 is CASRFYNEKLFF. The CDR3 DNA sequence: TGTGCCAGCAGGTTCTATAATGAAAAACTGTTTTTT. J is TRBJ1-4 and V is TRBV28; no clear D gene. V lost 6 bases and J lost 4, with 6 bases in between. This CDR3 is 12 amino acids long. CDR1 is MDHEN and CDR2 is SYDVKM in the germline V gene.

This clonotype was found a few times. The chain links TRBV6-1 to TRBJ2-2, with D maybe TRBD2 (5 bases). Germline CDR1 reads MNHNS; CDR2 reads SASEGT. This CDR3 has 14 amino acids. V was shortened by 4 bases and J by 6 bases, with 12 bases between the two germline ends. The CDR3 is CASSGRHSSGELFF. CDR3 sequence (DNA): TGTGCCAGCAGTGGGAGGCACAGTTCCGGGGAGCTGTTTTTT.

This clonotype was counted many times. The CDR3 reads CASTLRGNTEAFF. The DNA of the CDR3 is TGTGCCAGCACATTAAGGGGGAACACTGAAGCTTTCTTT. The V and J genes are TRBV12-3 or TRBV12-4 and TRBJ1-1; D might be TRBD1 (5 bases). V lost 7 bases and J lost 1, with 10 bases in between. This CDR3 comprises 13 residues.

V gene TRBV4-1 combines with J gene TRBJ2-6; TRBD1 agrees at 8 bases. Germline loops: CDR1 MGHRA, CDR2 YSYEKL. V lost 0 bases and J lost 9; bases outside the gene matches: 7. The CDR3 is made up of 16 amino acids. CDR3: CASSQDMTGEINVLTF. In DNA form, the CDR3 reads TGCGCCAGCAGCCAAGATATGACAGGGGAGATCAACGTCCTGACTTTC.

This rearrangement joins TRBV6-6 to TRBJ1-6, with D uncertain. The germline V gene has CDR1 MNHNY and CDR2 SVGAGI (reference sequence). Trimming shortened V by 4 bases and J by 15 bases, and 13 bases separated the two germline ends. The CDR3 has 12 residues. CDR3 DNA: TGTGCCAGCAGTTTTGACGTCGCCTTCCTCCACTTT. Its translation is CASSFDVAFLHF.

This clonotype was detected many times. The J gene is TRBJ1-2, the V gene TRBV11-2, with D unresolved. This CDR3 region has 14 residues. The germline V gene has CDR1 SGHAT and CDR2 FQNNGV. Trimming removed 0 bases at V and 8 bases at J, with 13 bases between. CDR3: CASSLDPTSWGYTF. DNA of the CDR3: TGTGCCAGCAGCTTAGATCCGACCTCTTGGGGCTACACCTTC.

This clonotype was counted only a few times. The rearrangement joins TRBV12-3 or TRBV12-4 to TRBJ2-1, with D maybe TRBD1 (6 bases). There are 12 residues in the CDR3. V shed 3 bases and J shed 7 bases, with 7 bases lying between them. The CDR3 DNA follows: TGTGCCAGCAGTTTTAGGGGGAATGAGCAGTTCTTC. This encodes CASSFRGNEQFF.